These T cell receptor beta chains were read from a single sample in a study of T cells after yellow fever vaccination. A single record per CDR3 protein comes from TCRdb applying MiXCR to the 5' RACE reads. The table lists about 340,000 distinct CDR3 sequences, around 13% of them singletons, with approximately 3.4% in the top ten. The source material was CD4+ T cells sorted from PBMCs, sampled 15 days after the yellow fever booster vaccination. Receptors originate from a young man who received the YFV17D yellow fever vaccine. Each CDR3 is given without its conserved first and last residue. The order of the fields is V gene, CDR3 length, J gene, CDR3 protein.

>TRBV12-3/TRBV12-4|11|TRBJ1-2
ASRVTGGDGYT
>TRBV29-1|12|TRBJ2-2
SVEVVANTGELF
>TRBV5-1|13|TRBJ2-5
ASSSGTGDQETQY
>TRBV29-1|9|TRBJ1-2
SAGDNGSYT
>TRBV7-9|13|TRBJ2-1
ASSLVYRQRNEQF
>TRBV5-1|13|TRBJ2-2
ASRVRTTLHGELF
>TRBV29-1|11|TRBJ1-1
SVDGQGLGEAF
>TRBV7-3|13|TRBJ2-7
ASSLTGTALGEQY
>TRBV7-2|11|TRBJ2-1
ASSPQVGDEQF
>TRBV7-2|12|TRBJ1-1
ASSSWGGRTEAF
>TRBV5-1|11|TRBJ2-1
ASSISAGREQF
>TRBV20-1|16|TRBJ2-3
SARDLAGHGTSTDTQY
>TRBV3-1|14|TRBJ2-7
ASSQETRRLSYEQY
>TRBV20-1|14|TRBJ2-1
SARSLAGGTYNEQF
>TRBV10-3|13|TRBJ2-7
AISGKAGVSDEQY
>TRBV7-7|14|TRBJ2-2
ASSLEVAGGTGELF
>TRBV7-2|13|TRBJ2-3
ASSTLAVTTDTQY
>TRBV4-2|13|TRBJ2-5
ASSQDPLAAETQY
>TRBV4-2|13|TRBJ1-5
ASSQEWRGSQPQH
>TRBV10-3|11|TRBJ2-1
AIKSGENNEQF
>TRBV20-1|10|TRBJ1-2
SAAGFYYGYT
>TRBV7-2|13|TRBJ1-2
ASSSSGGGDYGYT
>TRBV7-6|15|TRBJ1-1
ASSLAPWVGLNTEAF
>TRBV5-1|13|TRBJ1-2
ASSLGTAANYGYT
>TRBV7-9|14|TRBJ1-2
ASSFRGTRESYGYT
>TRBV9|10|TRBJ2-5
ASSSGAETQY
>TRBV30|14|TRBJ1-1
AWKTQRTGSGTEAF
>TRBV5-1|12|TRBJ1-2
ASSFGGTNYGYT
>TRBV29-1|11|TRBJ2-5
SVEPQGGETQY
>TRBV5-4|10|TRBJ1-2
ASSDVLNGYT
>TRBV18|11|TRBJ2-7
ASSPDRDSEQY
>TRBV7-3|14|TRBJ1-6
ASSLSPGQGNSPLH
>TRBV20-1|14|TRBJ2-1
SATGTGGRAYNEQF
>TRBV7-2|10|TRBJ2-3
ASSLSRVAQY
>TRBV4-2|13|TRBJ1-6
ASSQDGGPFSPLH
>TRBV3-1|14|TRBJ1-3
ASSQEGLWSGNTIY
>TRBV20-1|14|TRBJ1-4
SVRAGRERTNEKLF
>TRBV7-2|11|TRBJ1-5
ASSLESRQPQH
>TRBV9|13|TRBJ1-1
ASSAQGMGNTEAF
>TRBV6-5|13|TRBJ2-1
ASSYGRSSYNEQF
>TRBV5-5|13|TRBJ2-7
ASSLASGAYYEQY
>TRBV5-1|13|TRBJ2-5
ASSTTGTSEETQY
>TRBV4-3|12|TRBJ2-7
ASSQDRAVYEQY
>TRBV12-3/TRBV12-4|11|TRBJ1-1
ASRRVLDTEAF